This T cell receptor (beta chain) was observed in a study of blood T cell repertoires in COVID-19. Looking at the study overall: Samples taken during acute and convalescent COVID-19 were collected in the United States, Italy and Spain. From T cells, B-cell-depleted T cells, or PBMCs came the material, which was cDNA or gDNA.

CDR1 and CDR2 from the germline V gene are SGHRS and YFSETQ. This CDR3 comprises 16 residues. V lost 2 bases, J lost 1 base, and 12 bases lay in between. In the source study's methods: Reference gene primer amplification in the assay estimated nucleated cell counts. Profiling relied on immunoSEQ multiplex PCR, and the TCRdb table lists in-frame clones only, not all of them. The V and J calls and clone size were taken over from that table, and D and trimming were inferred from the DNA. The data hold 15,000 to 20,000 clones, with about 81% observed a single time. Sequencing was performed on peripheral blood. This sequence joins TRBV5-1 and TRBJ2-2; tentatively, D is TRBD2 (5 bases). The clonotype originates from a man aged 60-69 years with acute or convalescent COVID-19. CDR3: CASSFSFAGNTGELFF. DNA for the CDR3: TGCGCCAGCAGCTTTAGTTTTGCGGGGAACACCGGGGAGCTGTTTTTT.